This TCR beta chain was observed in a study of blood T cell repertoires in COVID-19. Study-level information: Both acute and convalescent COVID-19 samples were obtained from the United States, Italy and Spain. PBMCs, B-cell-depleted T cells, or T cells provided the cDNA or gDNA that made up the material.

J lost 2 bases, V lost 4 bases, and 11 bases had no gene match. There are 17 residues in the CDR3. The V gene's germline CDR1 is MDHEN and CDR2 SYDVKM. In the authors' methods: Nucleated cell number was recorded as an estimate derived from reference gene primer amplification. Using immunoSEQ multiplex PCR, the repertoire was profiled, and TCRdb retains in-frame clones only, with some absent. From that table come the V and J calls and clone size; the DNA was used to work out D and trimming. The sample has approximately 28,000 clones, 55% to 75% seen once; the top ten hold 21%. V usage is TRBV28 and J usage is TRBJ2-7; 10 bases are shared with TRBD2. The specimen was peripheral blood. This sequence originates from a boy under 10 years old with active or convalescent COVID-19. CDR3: CASSSLSPSGSPYEQYF. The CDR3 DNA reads TGTGCCAGCAGTTCTCTTTCCCCTAGCGGGAGCCCCTACGAGCAGTACTTC.